The 14 T cell receptor beta chains given below trace back to one sample, sequenced in a study of Tregs in tolerant kidney transplant recipients. TCRdb keeps only in-frame clones here, not all; method: immunoSEQ multiplex PCR. Among 92,000 or so clones, roughly nine tenths were seen once, and the ten largest hold roughly 5%. Sequenced input: CD8+ T cells from blood. The receptors were gathered from a human donor in good health.

The V call is TRBV6-6, the J call TRBJ2-2; D may be TRBD1 or TRBD2 (5 bases each). This CDR3 spans 11 amino acids. Looked up from germline, CDR1 is MNHNY and CDR2 is SVGAGI (reference sequence). Trimming removed 4 bases from V and 8 bases from J, with 5 bases in between. The CDR3 nucleotides read TGTGCCAGCAGTTGGGGGGGGGAGCTGTTTTTT. This encodes CASSWGGELFF.

The chain uses TRBV10-2 and TRBJ2-7; no clear D gene. The V end lost 3 bases, the J end lost 2 bases, and 11 bases lay between the germline ends. Germline CDR1 reads WSHSY; CDR2 reads SAAADI. This CDR3 is 14 amino acids long. The CDR3 DNA reads TGCGCCAGCAGTGAAGAAGGGATCGCCTACGAGCAGTACTTC. It is translated as CASSEEGIAYEQYF.

This chain links TRBV19 with TRBJ2-5; 7 positions match TRBD1. This CDR3 region has 15 residues. Germline CDR1 and CDR2: LNHDA and SQIVND (reference sequence). Trimming removed 4 bases from V and 3 bases from J; junction bases left unmatched: 8. The CDR3 DNA reads TGTGCCAGTAGTAACCCCGGGACAGCCAAAGAGACCCAGTACTTC. Translating it yields CASSNPGTAKETQYF.

The CDR3 here is CASSVGGSDEQYF. The CDR3 bases are TGTGCCAGCAGCGTAGGGGGATCGGACGAGCAGTACTTC. The chain joins TRBV9 to TRBJ2-7; the D is unclear. Trimming removed 0 bases from V and 5 bases from J, with 9 bases in between. Germline V gene data show CDR1 as SGDLS and CDR2 as YYNGEE. The CDR3 is 13 residues long.

This clone was observed a few times. This chain's CDR3 is CASSQGRAYGYTF. CDR3 nucleotides: TGCGCCAGCAGCCAAGGTAGGGCCTATGGCTACACCTTC. The V gene is TRBV4-1, the J gene TRBJ1-2; D ambiguous. Trimming left V 1 base short and J 4 bases short, with 7 bases between. This CDR3 comprises 13 residues. In germline, CDR1 is MGHRA, CDR2 YSYEKL.

This chain uses TRBV29-1 with TRBJ1-4; 7 nucleotides match TRBD1. Germline CDR1 is SQVTM and CDR2 is ANQGSEA. The CDR3 totals 14 residues. V dropped 1 base and J dropped 12; count of bases not matched to a gene: 11. The DNA for the CDR3 is TGCAGCGTTGAAGGAGGGGCAGGGGGGATAGAACTGTTTTTT. Its translation: CSVEGGAGGIELFF.

The chain couples TRBV18 to TRBJ2-2, with TRBD1 matching over 11 bases. Trimming cost V 4 bases and J 8 bases; bases outside gene matches: 12. The CDR3 runs to 17 residues. Germline CDR1 reads KGHSH; CDR2 reads LQKENI. This chain's CDR3 is CASSQTPWTGGAGELFF. The CDR3 DNA sequence: TGTGCCAGCTCACAAACCCCCTGGACAGGGGGCGCGGGGGAGCTGTTTTTT.

The chain is built from TRBV2 and TRBJ1-1, with D maybe TRBD1 (5 bases). V shed 11 bases and J shed 1 base, with 11 bases lying between them. From germline, CDR1 is SNHLY and CDR2 FYNNEI. This CDR3 spans 12 amino acids. The CDR3 DNA follows: TGTGCCGAAATGGGGGAGAACACTGAAGCTTTCTTT. Translated: CAEMGENTEAFF.

This sequence joins TRBV5-6 and TRBJ2-7; D gene uncertain. CDR1 is SGHDT and CDR2 is YYEEEE in the germline V gene. This CDR3 spans 13 amino acids. Trimming took 2 bases from V and 3 from J, leaving 9 bases between them. The CDR3, as DNA: TGTGCCAGCAGCTTCAGGACGGGCTACGAGCAGTACTTC. Protein: CASSFRTGYEQYF.

This rearrangement joins TRBV6-1 to TRBJ2-5, with a weak D call TRBD1 (6 bases). V dropped 0 bases and J dropped 5 bases, with 16 bases sitting between them. CDR3 length: 16 amino acids. Per the germline V gene, CDR1 is MNHNS and CDR2 is SASEGT. Written as DNA, the CDR3 is TGTGCCAGCAGTGAAGCGCTGTTACAGGGTATGGAGACCCAGTACTTC. Its translation: CASSEALLQGMETQYF.

The chain recombines TRBV5-1 with TRBJ2-4, with 9 bases lining up with TRBD2. Germline V gene lookup returns CDR1 SGHRS and CDR2 YFSETQ. Unmatched junction bases numbered 15, after V lost 0 bases and J lost 2 bases. The CDR3 extends over 20 amino acids. The CDR3 nucleotides read TGCGCCAGCAGCTTGGCGGCTAGCGGGAATTGGGGCGAAACCAAAAACATTCAGTACTTC. Translation gives CASSLAASGNWGETKNIQYF. Combining the CDR3 with reference TRBV5-1 and TRBJ2-4 gives the whole variable domain KAGVTQTPRYLIKTRGQQVTLSCSPISGHRSVSWYQQTPGQGLQFLFEYFSETQRNKGNFPGRFSGRQFSNSRSEMNVSTLELGDSALYLCASSLAASGNWGETKNIQYFGAGTRLSVL.

The V call is TRBV6-1, the J call TRBJ1-4, with unresolved D. CDR1 is MNHNS, CDR2 SASEGT, per germline. This CDR3 comprises 18 residues. V was clipped by 3 bases and J by 7 bases, with 24 bases between them. The chain's CDR3 is CASSDPKRAPSMAEKLFF. CDR3 sequence (DNA): TGTGCCAGCAGTGACCCGAAACGGGCCCCTTCCATGGCTGAAAAACTGTTTTTT.

The chain joins TRBV7-9 to TRBJ2-7; 8 bases fit TRBD1. Germline CDR1 and CDR2: SEHNR and FQNEAQ (reference sequence). CDR3 length equals 12 residues. Germline trimming cut 6 bases from V and 6 bases from J; bases unmatched to any gene: 4. The CDR3 DNA follows: TGTGCCAGCAGGACAGGGGCGGGCGAGCAGTACTTC. It specifies CASRTGAGEQYF.

The rearrangement links TRBV5-6 to TRBJ1-4, with a tentative D call TRBD1 (5 bases). The germline V gene encodes CDR1 SGHDT and CDR2 YYEEEE. CDR3 size: 14 residues. Trimming shortened V by 0 bases and J by 7 bases, and 10 bases separated the two germline ends. The CDR3 nucleotides read TGTGCCAGCAGCTTGGGGCAGGGAATTGAAAAACTGTTTTTT. Translation: CASSLGQGIEKLFF.